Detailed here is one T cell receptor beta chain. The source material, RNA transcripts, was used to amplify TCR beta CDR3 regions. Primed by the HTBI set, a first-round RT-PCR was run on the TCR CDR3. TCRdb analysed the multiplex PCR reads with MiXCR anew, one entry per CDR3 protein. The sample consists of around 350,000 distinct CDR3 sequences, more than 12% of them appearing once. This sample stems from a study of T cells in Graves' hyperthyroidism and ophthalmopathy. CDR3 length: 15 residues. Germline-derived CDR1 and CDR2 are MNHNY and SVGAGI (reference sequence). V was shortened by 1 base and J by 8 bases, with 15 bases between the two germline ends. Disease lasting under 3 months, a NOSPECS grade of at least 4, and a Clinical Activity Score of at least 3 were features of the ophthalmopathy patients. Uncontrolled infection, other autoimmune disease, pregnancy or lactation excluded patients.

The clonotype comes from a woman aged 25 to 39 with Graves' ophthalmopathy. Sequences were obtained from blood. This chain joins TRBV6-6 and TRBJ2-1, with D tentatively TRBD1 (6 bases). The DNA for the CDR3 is TGTGCCAGCAGTTACTTCCTACCAGGGGTGGATGAGCAGTTCTTC. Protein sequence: CASSYFLPGVDEQFF.